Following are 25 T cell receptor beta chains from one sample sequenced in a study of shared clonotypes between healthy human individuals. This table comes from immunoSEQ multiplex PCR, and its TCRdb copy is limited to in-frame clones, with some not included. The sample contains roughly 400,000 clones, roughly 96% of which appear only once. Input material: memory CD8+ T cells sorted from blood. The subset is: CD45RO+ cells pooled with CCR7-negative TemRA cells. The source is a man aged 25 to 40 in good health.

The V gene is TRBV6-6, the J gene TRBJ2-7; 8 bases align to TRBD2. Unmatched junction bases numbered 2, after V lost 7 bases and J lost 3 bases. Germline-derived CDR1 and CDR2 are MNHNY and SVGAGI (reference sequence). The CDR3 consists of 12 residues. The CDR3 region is CASKAGDYEQYF. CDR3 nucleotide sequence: TGTGCCAGCAAAGCGGGAGACTACGAGCAGTACTTC.

The DNA for the CDR3 is TGTGCCAGCAGAAATTCGGCCCGAACTACCACAGATACGCAGTATTTT. Protein product: CASRNSARTTTDTQYF. This chain links TRBV27 with TRBJ2-3; no reliable D call. Deletions cut 6 bases from V and 2 bases from J, with 18 bases between. The CDR3 totals 16 residues. CDR1 and CDR2 from the germline V gene are MNHEY and SMNVEV (reference sequence).

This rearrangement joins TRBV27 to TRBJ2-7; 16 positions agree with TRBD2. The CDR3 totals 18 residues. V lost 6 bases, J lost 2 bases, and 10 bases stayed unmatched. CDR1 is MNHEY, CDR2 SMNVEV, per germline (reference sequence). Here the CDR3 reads CASSTSPGTSGRAYEQYF. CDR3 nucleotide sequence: TGTGCCAGCAGCACCTCCCCAGGGACTAGCGGGAGGGCCTACGAGCAGTACTTC.

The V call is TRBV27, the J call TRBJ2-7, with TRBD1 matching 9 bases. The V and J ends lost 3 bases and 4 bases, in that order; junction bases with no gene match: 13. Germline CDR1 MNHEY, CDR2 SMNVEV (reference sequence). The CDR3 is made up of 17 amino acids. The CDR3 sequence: CASSFLPAGQGRYEQYF. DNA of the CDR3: TGTGCCAGCAGTTTCTTACCGGCGGGACAGGGACGGTACGAGCAGTACTTC.

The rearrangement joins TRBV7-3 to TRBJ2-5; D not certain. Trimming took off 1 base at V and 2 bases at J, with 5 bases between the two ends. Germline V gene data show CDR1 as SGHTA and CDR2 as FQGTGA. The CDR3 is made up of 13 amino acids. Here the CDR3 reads CASSLKLQETQYF. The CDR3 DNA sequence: TGTGCCAGCAGCTTAAAATTGCAAGAGACCCAGTACTTC.

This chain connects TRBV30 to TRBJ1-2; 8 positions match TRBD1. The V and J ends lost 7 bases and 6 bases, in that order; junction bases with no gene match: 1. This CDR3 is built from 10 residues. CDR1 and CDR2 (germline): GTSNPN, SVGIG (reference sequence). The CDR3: CALQGDGYTF. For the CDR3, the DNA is TGTGCCTTACAGGGGGATGGCTACACCTTC.

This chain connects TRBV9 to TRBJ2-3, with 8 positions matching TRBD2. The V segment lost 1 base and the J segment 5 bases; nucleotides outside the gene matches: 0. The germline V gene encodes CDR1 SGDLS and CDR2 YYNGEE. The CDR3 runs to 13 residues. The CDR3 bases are TGTGCCAGCAGCGTACTAGCGGGAGATACGCAGTATTTT. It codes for CASSVLAGDTQYF. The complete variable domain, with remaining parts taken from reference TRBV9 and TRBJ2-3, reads DSGVTQTPKHLITATGQRVTLRCSPRSGDLSVYWYQQSLDQGLQFLIQYYNGEERAKGNILERFSAQQFPDLHSELNLSSLELGDSALYFCASSVLAGDTQYFGPGTRLTVL.

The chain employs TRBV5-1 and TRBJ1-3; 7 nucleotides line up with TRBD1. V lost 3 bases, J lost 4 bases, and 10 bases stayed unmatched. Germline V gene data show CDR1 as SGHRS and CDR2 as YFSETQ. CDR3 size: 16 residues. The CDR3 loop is CASSWNTGARGNTIYF. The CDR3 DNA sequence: TGCGCCAGCAGCTGGAACACAGGGGCCCGAGGAAACACCATATATTTT.

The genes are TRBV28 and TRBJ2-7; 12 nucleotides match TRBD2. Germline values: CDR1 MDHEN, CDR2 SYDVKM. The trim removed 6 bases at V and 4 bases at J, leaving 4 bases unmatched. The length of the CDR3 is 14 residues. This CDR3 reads CASRRLAGVYEQYF. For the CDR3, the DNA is TGTGCCAGCAGGAGACTAGCGGGAGTGTACGAGCAGTACTTC.

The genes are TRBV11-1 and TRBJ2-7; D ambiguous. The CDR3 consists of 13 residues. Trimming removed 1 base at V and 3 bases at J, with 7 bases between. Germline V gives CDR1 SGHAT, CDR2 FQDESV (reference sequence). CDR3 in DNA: TGTGCCAGCAGCTTAGGACCGTTCTACGAGCAGTACTTC. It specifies CASSLGPFYEQYF.

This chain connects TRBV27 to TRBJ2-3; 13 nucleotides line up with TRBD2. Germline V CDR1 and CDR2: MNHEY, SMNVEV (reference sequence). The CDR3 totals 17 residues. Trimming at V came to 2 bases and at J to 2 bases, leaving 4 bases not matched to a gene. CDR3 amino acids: CASSLTGTSGITDTQYF. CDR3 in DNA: TGTGCCAGCAGTTTAACCGGGACTAGCGGGATCACAGATACGCAGTATTTT.

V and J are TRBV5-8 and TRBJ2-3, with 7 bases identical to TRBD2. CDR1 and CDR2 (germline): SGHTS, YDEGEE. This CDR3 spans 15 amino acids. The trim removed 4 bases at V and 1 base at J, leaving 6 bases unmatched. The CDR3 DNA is TGTGCCAGCAGCGCAGTTACTAGCGGCACAGATACGCAGTATTTT. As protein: CASSAVTSGTDTQYF. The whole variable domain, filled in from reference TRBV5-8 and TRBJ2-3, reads EAGVTQSPTHLIKTRGQQATLRCSPISGHTSVYWYQQALGLGLQFLLWYDEGEERNRGNFPPRFSGRQFPNYSSELNVNALELEDSALYLCASSAVTSGTDTQYFGPGTRLTVL.

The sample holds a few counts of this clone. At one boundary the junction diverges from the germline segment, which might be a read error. The CDR3 protein is CASRLGGTGELFF. The CDR3 nucleotides read TGTGCCAGCAGATTAGGGGGAACCGGGGAGCTGTTTTTT. V usage is TRBV7-9 and J usage is TRBJ2-2; perhaps TRBD1 as D (6 bases). The CDR3 has 13 amino acids. Germline loops: CDR1 SEHNR, CDR2 FQNEAQ (reference sequence).

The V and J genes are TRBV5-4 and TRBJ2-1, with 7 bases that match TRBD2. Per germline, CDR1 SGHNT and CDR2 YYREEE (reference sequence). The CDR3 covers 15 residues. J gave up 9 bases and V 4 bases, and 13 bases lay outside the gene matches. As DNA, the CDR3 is TGTGCCAGCAGCCCACTTGGGCGGGAGTACGGTGAGCAGTTCTTC. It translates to CASSPLGREYGEQFF.

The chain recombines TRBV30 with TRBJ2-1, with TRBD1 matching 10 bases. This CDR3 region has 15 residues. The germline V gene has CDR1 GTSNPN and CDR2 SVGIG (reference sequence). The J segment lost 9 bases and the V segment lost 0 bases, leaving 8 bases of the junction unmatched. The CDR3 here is CAWSVLRDRGGEQFF. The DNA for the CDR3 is TGTGCCTGGAGTGTACTCAGGGACAGGGGCGGTGAGCAGTTCTTC.

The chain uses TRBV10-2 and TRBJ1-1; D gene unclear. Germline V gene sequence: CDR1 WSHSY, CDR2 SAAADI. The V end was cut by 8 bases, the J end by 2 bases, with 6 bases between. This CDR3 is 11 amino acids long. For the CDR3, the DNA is TGCGCCAGCCAAAAAAACACTGAAGCTTTCTTT. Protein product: CASQKNTEAFF.

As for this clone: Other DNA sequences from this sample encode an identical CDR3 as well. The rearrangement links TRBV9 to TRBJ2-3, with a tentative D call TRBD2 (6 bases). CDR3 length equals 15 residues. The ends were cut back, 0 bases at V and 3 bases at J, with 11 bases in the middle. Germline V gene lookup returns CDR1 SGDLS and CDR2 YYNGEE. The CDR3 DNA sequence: TGTGCCAGCAGCGTAGGGACTGGGGGGACAGATACGCAGTATTTT. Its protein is CASSVGTGGTDTQYF.

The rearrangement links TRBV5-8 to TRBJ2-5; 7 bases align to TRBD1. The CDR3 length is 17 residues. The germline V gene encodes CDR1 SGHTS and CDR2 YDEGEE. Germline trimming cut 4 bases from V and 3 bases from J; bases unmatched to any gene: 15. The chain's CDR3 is CASSQGRGFSVEETQYF. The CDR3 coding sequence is TGTGCCAGCAGCCAGGGCAGGGGGTTCTCGGTCGAAGAGACCCAGTACTTC.

CDR3 DNA: TGTGCCAGCTCACAGACGCACGAGGGGGCCTACGAGCAGTACTTC. Translated: CASSQTHEGAYEQYF. The rearrangement joins TRBV18 to TRBJ2-7; a weak D match, TRBD1 (6 bases). The CDR3 sequence is 15 residues long. Germline V gene data show CDR1 as KGHSH and CDR2 as LQKENI. V dropped 4 bases and J dropped 2 bases, with 15 bases sitting between them.

CDR3 sequence reads: CASSLARGLATNEKLFF. DNA of the CDR3: TGCGCCAGCAGCTTGGCCAGGGGACTTGCAACTAATGAAAAACTGTTTTTT. This chain links TRBV5-1 with TRBJ1-4; D is possibly TRBD1 (6 bases). CDR1 SGHRS and CDR2 YFSETQ come from the germline V gene. Trimming cost V 0 bases and J 0 bases, with 12 bases left between them. This CDR3 is 17 amino acids long.

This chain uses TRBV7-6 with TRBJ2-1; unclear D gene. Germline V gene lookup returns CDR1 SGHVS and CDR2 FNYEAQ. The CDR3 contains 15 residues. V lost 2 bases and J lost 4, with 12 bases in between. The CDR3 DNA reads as TGTGCCAGCAGCTTAAGTAACGGGCTGTACAATGAGCAGTTCTTC. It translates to CASSLSNGLYNEQFF. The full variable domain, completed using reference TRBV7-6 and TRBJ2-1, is GAGVSQSPRYKVTKRGQDVALRCDPISGHVSLYWYRQALGQGPEFLTYFNYEAQQDKSGLPNDRFSAERPEGSISTLTIQRTEQRDSAMYRCASSLSNGLYNEQFFGPGTRLTVL.

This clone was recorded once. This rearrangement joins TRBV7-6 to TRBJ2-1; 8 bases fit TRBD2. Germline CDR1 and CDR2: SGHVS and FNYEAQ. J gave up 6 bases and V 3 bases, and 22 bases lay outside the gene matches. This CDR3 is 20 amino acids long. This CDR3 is CASSFTAFRAFSGRVNEQFF. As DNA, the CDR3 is TGTGCCAGCAGCTTTACTGCATTTAGGGCATTCAGCGGGAGAGTCAATGAGCAGTTCTTC.

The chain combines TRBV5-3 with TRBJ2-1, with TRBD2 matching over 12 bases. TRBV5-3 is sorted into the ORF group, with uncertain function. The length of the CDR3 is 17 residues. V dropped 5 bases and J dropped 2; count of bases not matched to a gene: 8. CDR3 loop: CARSRWTSGATYNEQFF. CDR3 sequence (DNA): TGTGCCAGAAGTCGGTGGACTAGCGGGGCCACCTACAATGAGCAGTTCTTC.

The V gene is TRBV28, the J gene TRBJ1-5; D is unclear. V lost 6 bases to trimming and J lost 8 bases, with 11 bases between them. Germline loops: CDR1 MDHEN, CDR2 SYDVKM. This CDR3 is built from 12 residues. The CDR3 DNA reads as TGTGCCAGCAGAGGGAGGGTCAAGCCCCAGCATTTT. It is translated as CASRGRVKPQHF.

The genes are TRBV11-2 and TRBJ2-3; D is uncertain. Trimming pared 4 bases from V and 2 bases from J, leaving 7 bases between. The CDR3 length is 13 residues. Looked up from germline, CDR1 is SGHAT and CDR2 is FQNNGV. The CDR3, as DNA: TGTGCCAGCAGCTCCTACGACACAGATACGCAGTATTTT. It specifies CASSSYDTDTQYF.